This entry describes one T cell receptor beta chain. No antigen is known for it. Base-call qualities are not available, and no considerably larger clone is one nucleotide away. Collaborating institutions collected whole blood in K2EDTA tubes following their own protocols. Collaborator samples were shipped for TCRbeta analysis as frozen whole blood, isolated PBMCs, or DNA extracted from either sample type. TCRbeta CDR3 regions were amplified from genomic DNA by means of the immunoSEQ Assay, a bias-controlled multiplex PCR. The authors' analysis ran thus. The number of nucleated cells in each sample was estimated from the amplification of reference gene primers within the assay. Sequence reads were collapsed and filtered to measure the absolute abundance of every unique TCRbeta CDR3 rearrangement. Productive Simpson clonality was computed per sample as the square root of Simpson's diversity index over productive rearrangements. What TCRdb holds here is the immuneACCESS table cut down to in-frame rearrangements. Part of the clones is not present; checked against another copy, under half of the missing clones reflect an unresolved V gene, and the others are unexplained. The V and J calls and clone size were taken over from that table, and D and trimming were inferred from the DNA. The sample includes 100,000 to 150,000 clones, with about 83% observed a single time. The ten biggest clones cover approximately 12% of the sample.

The sample comes from a study of blood T cell repertoires in COVID-19 (dated by TCRdb to the early 2020s). At the level of the whole study: Collaborator samples came from the United States, Italy and Spain and covered acute and convalescent phases of COVID-19. The material from the prospective study consisted of cDNA or gDNA derived from T cells, B-cell-depleted T cells, or PBMCs. Subjects who had been exposed to COVID-19, were actively infected with it, or had recovered from it provided the deeply sampled blood TCRbeta repertoires that made up the dataset. The repertoires were released in a freely available public database meant as a resource for research on the immune response to SARS-CoV-2. The samples were drawn from two sources: the first 160 participants of the ongoing ImmuneRACE study, and 1,200 or so subjects contributed by 6 global collaborators. Nearly every sample came with metadata listing a de-identified subject ID, COVID-19 status, age in years and sex. Where HLA class I and class II types were available, the types were taken from metadata supplied by the sample provider, not from assay-based typing. Broad study findings and their caveats: How much clinical and demographic metadata was included differed by source and by participant, and the metadata was provided uncurated.

The specimen was peripheral blood. This receptor was obtained from a man aged 55-75 years with acute or convalescent COVID-19.

The encoded CDR3 is CASSLQREQYF. The DNA is TGTGCCAGCAGCTTACAGCGGGAGCAGTACTTC. The chain is assembled from TRBV13 and TRBJ2-7, with a weak D call of TRBD2 (5 bases match). V is pared back by 2 bases and J by 7 bases, with 6 bases lying between the germline termini. The CDR3 has 11 amino acids, counting the end cysteine and phenylalanine. Here the CDR3 DNA is all that survives: 33 bases in frame from base 1. Based on the germline V gene (reference sequence), the CDR1 and CDR2 sequences are PRHDT and FYEKMQ.